This note documents a single T cell receptor beta chain sequence. Its antigen remains unidentified. Healthy bone marrow donors made up the donor group. Sampled while nominally healthy, donors likely had unrecorded immune exposures. These data belong to a study of cytomegalovirus exposure and HLA in healthy donors. Overall study findings and caveats: Sequencing had likely introduced a cluster of highly shared sequence variants as an artifact. There were under 200 TCR beta chains listed as cytomegalovirus-associated.

Germline V lookup: CDR1 SQVTM, CDR2 ANQGSEA. This CDR3 is 14 amino acids long. Trimming left V 4 bases short and J 1 base short, with 14 bases between. Amplification used 60 Vbeta primers and 13 Jbeta primers. Profiling relied on immunoSEQ multiplex PCR, and the TCRdb table lists in-frame clones only, not all of them. Of fewer than 250,000 clones in the sample, approximately 86% are singletons; the top ten hold approximately 1.5%. The V call is TRBV29-1, the J call TRBJ2-7; D is unclear. The TCR originated in a woman between 18 and 29 years old in good health and CMV-seronegative. The sequencing input was PBMCs. In nucleotides, the CDR3 is TGCAGCGTTGCCGGCAGCGAAGCGTCCTACGAGCAGTACTTC. It translates to CSVAGSEASYEQYF.